Listed below are T cell receptor beta chains from one sample, sequenced in a study of blood T cell repertoires in COVID-19. Generated by immunoSEQ multiplex PCR, the TCRdb table keeps only in-frame clones and is missing some. This sample has hundreds of thousands of clones, with around four fifths found just once. The specimen sequenced was PBMCs or T cells enriched from blood (not recorded which). Receptor source: a man younger than 45 with acute COVID-19. Both conserved end residues are part of each CDR3. The D gene is left open where the match is weak. Rows give clone size only sometimes, using once, few, many, or a class for an expanded clone.

>TRBD1|-|TRBJ2-3|TRBV6-2/TRBV6-3
CASSYGGTGSPDTQYF
TGTGCCAGCAGTTACGGCGGGACAGGGAGTCCAGATACGCAGTATTTT
>TRBD2|-|TRBJ2-1|TRBV19
CASSISGVYNEQFF
TGTGCCAGTAGTATAAGCGGGGTCTACAATGAGCAGTTCTTC
>-|-|TRBJ2-1|TRBV28
CASMSGSGTYNEQFF
TGTGCCAGCATGTCGGGGAGCGGGACATACAATGAGCAGTTCTTC
>-|-|TRBJ1-5|TRBV19
CASSNSRDNQPQHF
TGTGCCAGTAGTAATAGTAGAGACAATCAGCCCCAGCATTTT
>-|-|TRBJ1-5|TRBV19
CASSIGLGSQPQHF
TGTGCCAGTAGTATAGGACTTGGCAGTCAGCCCCAGCATTTT
>-|few|TRBJ1-1|TRBV7-2
CASSPTAGMNTEAFF
TGTGCCAGCAGCCCGACGGCGGGCATGAACACTGAAGCTTTCTTT
>TRBD2|-|TRBJ2-5|TRBV7-6
CASSFGTSIQETQYF
TGTGCCAGCAGCTTCGGGACTAGCATCCAAGAGACCCAGTACTTC
>TRBD1|-|TRBJ2-2|TRBV5-4
CASSLKQGAYTGELFF
TGTGCCAGCAGCTTGAAGCAGGGGGCCTACACCGGGGAGCTGTTTTTT
>-|-|TRBJ1-3|TRBV3-1/TRBV3-2
CASTGAGNTIYF
TGTGCCAGCACAGGGGCTGGAAACACCATATATTTT
>TRBD1|-|TRBJ2-2|TRBV28
CASRRTGTGELFF
TGTGCCAGCAGACGGACAGGGACCGGGGAGCTGTTTTTT
>-|-|TRBJ2-6|TRBV19
CASSSRDFSGANVLTF
TGTGCCAGTAGTTCGAGGGACTTCTCTGGGGCCAACGTCCTGACTTTC
>TRBD2|-|TRBJ2-2|TRBV14
CASSENSGTNTGELFF
TGTGCCAGCAGCGAGAACAGCGGGACTAACACCGGGGAGCTGTTTTTT
>-|-|TRBJ1-6|TRBV2
CASSLQIDSRDSPLHF
TGTGCCAGCAGCCTCCAGATTGACAGTCGAGATTCACCCCTCCACTTT
>TRBD1|-|TRBJ1-5|TRBV3-1/TRBV3-2
CASSQDGDRADQPQHF
TGTGCCAGCAGCCAAGACGGGGACAGAGCTGATCAGCCCCAGCATTTT
>TRBD1|-|TRBJ2-1|TRBV12-5
CASGPGQGNYNEQFF
TGTGCTAGTGGTCCGGGACAGGGTAACTACAATGAGCAGTTCTTC
>-|-|TRBJ1-5|TRBV6-2/TRBV6-3
CASSYSAERRPQHF
TGTGCCAGCAGTTATTCAGCCGAGCGTCGACCCCAGCATTTT
>-|-|TRBJ2-5|TRBV4-2
CASSQGTGMGETQYF
TGTGCCAGCAGCCAAGGAACAGGAATGGGAGAGACCCAGTACTTC
>-|-|TRBJ1-1|TRBV27
CASSLWTDSSGEAFF
TGTGCCAGCAGTTTATGGACAGATTCTTCGGGTGAAGCTTTCTTT
>TRBD1|once|TRBJ1-5|TRBV18
CASSPDRVGNQPQHF
TGTGCCAGCTCACCCGACAGGGTTGGCAATCAGCCCCAGCATTTT
>-|-|TRBJ1-1|TRBV29-1
CSVRTGDTEAFF
TGCAGCGTTCGGACCGGGGACACTGAAGCTTTCTTT
>TRBD2|-|TRBJ2-2|TRBV19
CASSIDTSGGLKTGELFF
TGTGCCAGTAGTATAGATACTAGCGGGGGGCTAAAGACCGGGGAGCTGTTTTTT
>-|few|TRBJ2-5|TRBV6-5
CASRPQGFAETQYF
TGTGCCAGCAGGCCTCAGGGGTTTGCAGAGACCCAGTACTTC
>-|-|TRBJ1-6|TRBV7-3
CASSTDSSYNSPLHF
TGTGCCAGCAGCACCGACAGCTCCTATAATTCACCCCTCCACTTT
>-|-|TRBJ1-6|TRBV9
CASSPHGGPLEALHF
TGTGCCAGCAGCCCCCACGGGGGACCCTTGGAAGCCCTCCACTTT
>-|-|TRBJ1-5|TRBV19
CASSMGVSSNQPQHF
TGTGCCAGTAGTATGGGAGTTTCTAGCAATCAGCCCCAGCATTTT
>-|-|TRBJ1-1|TRBV27
CASSFETGALSTEAFF
TGTGCCAGCAGTTTTGAAACTGGGGCCCTGAGCACTGAAGCTTTCTTT
>TRBD2|-|TRBJ2-3|TRBV11-1
CASSLELAGYTDTQYF
TGTGCCAGCAGCTTAGAACTAGCGGGGTACACAGATACGCAGTATTTT
>-|-|TRBJ1-2|TRBV2
CASSASREAGGYTF
TGTGCCAGCAGTGCGTCCAGGGAGGCTGGGGGCTACACCTTC
>TRBD2|-|TRBJ2-1|TRBV7-6
CASSPSGGAYNEQFF
TGTGCCAGCAGCCCCAGCGGGGGGGCCTACAATGAGCAGTTCTTC
>TRBD2|-|TRBJ2-3|TRBV4-1
CASSQDSGTRVVRDTQYF
TGCGCCAGCAGCCAAGACTCCGGGACTAGGGTCGTTAGAGATACGCAGTATTTT
>TRBD1|-|TRBJ1-2|TRBV27
CASSSGTGGVYGYTF
TGTGCCAGCAGTTCGGGGACAGGGGGCGTCTATGGCTACACCTTC
>TRBD2|-|TRBJ2-1|TRBV2
CASDPGTSGTDEQFF
TGTGCCAGTGACCCCGGGACTAGCGGGACGGATGAGCAGTTCTTC
>TRBD2|-|TRBJ2-2|TRBV3-1/TRBV3-2
CASRPPAGGKGGELFF
TGTGCCAGCAGACCCCCTGCGGGGGGGAAAGGCGGGGAGCTGTTTTTT
>-|-|TRBJ2-1|TRBV5-1
CASSAGQNSYNEQFF
TGCGCCAGCAGCGCGGGACAGAACTCCTACAATGAGCAGTTCTTC
>-|-|TRBJ1-6|TRBV27
CASSYRDSPLHF
TGTGCCAGCAGTTACAGGGATTCACCCCTCCACTTT
>-|-|TRBJ1-1|TRBV6-5
CASSSGTEAFF
TGTGCCAGCAGTTCAGGGACTGAAGCTTTCTTT
>TRBD1|-|TRBJ1-5|TRBV11-2
CASSRQGNQPQHF
TGTGCCAGCAGCCGACAGGGAAATCAGCCCCAGCATTTT
>-|-|TRBJ2-6|TRBV10-3
CAISGTTSGANVLTF
TGTGCCATCAGTGGGACTACCTCTGGGGCCAACGTCCTGACTTTC
>-|-|TRBJ1-1|TRBV29-1
CSVAQGWTEAFF
TGCAGCGTTGCTCAGGGATGGACTGAAGCTTTCTTT
>-|-|TRBJ2-3|TRBV6-1
CASSEAGGGVGTDTQYF
TGTGCCAGCAGTGAGGCAGGCGGCGGGGTGGGCACAGATACGCAGTATTTT
>-|-|TRBJ1-2|TRBV7-9
CASSLTAGNYGYTF
TGTGCCAGCAGCTTAACGGCAGGGAACTATGGCTACACCTTC
>TRBD2|-|TRBJ2-1|TRBV10-3
CAISEVSSGEYNEQFF
TGTGCCATCAGTGAGGTGTCTAGCGGGGAGTACAATGAGCAGTTCTTC
>-|-|TRBJ1-2|TRBV5-1
CASSLFPSNYGYTF
TGCGCCAGCAGCTTGTTTCCCAGTAACTATGGCTACACCTTC
>TRBD2|-|TRBJ2-1|TRBV11-2
CASRTGTEALAGANEQFF
TGTGCCAGCAGGACCGGGACTGAGGCCCTAGCGGGAGCCAATGAGCAGTTCTTC
>TRBD2|-|TRBJ2-5|TRBV7-7
CASSLAWGTSGRTWQETQYF
TGTGCTAGCAGCTTAGCATGGGGGACTAGCGGGAGGACATGGCAAGAGACCCAGTACTTC
>TRBD1|-|TRBJ1-1|TRBV6-5
CASRIYGQGNTEAFF
TGTGCCAGCAGAATCTATGGACAGGGTAACACTGAAGCTTTCTTT
>-|-|TRBJ1-1|TRBV5-4
CASSLDPGHSLAPAFF
TGTGCCAGCAGCTTGGACCCAGGGCATTCCCTGGCCCCAGCTTTCTTT
>-|-|TRBJ2-1|TRBV19
CASSIMTQRVNNEQFF
TGTGCCAGTAGTATTATGACTCAGCGGGTAAACAATGAGCAGTTCTTC
>TRBD1|-|TRBJ1-2|TRBV6-1
CASSEGNRGTGVDYGYTF
TGTGCCAGCAGTGAGGGGAATAGGGGGACAGGGGTGGACTATGGCTACACCTTC
>TRBD1|few|TRBJ2-3|TRBV11-2
CASSWGQQEYF
TGTGCCAGCAGCTGGGGACAGCAGGAGTATTTT
>-|once|TRBJ2-1|TRBV11-2
CASSLRLAVYNEQFF
TGTGCCAGCAGCTTGAGATTAGCGGTGTACAATGAGCAGTTCTTC
>-|-|TRBJ2-1|TRBV11-2
CASEGSSYNEQFF
TGTGCCAGCGAGGGCAGCTCCTACAATGAGCAGTTCTTC
>-|-|TRBJ2-1|TRBV5-4
CASSSASLSYNEQFF
TGTGCCAGCAGCTCGGCTAGTCTTTCCTACAATGAGCAGTTCTTC
>-|-|TRBJ2-1|TRBV24-1
CATGQGGGNEQFF
TGTGCCACCGGGCAAGGGGGGGGCAATGAGCAGTTCTTC
>-|-|TRBJ2-5|TRBV18
CASSPPVRAGETQYF
TGTGCCAGCTCACCACCCGTGCGAGCCGGGGAGACCCAGTACTTC